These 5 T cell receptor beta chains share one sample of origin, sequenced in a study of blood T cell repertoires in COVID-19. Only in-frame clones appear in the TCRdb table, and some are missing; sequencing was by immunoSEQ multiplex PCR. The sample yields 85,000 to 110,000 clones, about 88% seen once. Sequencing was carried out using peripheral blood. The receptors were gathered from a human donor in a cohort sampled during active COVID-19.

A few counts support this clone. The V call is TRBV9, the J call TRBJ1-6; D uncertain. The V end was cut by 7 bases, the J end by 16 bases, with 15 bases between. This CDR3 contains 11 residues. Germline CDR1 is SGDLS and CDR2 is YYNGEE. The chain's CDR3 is CASGEVWPLHF. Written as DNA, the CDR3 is TGTGCCAGCGGGGAGGTCTGGCCGCTCCACTTT.

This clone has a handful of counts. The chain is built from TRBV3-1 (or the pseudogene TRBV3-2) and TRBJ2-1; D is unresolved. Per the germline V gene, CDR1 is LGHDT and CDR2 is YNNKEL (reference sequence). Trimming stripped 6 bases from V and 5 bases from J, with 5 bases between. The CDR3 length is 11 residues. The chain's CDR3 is CASRLNNEQFF. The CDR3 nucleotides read TGTGCCAGCAGACTTAACAATGAGCAGTTCTTC.

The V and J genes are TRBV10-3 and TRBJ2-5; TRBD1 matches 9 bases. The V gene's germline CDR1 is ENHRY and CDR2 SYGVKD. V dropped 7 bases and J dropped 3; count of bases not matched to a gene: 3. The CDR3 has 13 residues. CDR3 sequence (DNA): TGTGCCATCACTGGGGACAGGGAAGAGACCCAGTACTTC. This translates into CAITGDREETQYF.

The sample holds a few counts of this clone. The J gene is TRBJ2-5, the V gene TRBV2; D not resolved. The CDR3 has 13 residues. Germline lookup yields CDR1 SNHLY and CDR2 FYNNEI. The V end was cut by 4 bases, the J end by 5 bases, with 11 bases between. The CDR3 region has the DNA TGTGCCAGCAGTGTTGTGGGCCGGGAGACCCAGTACTTC. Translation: CASSVVGRETQYF.

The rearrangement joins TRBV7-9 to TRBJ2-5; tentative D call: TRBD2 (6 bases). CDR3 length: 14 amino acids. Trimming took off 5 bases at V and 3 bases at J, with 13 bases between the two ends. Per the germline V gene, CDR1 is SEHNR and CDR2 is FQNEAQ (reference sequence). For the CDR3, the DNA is TGTGCCAGCAGCCGCGGGACGGTTGAAGAGACCCAGTACTTC. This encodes CASSRGTVEETQYF.